This TCR beta chain was sequenced during a study of CD8 T cells in ankylosing spondylitis. This clonotype was observed at least ten times. Antigen specificity is unknown. Each TCR beta library was made by quantitative 5'-RACE that incorporated molecular barcodes. A single record per CDR3 protein comes from TCRdb applying MiXCR to the 5' RACE reads. The profile covers 450,000 to 550,000 distinct CDR3 sequences, with about 5% appearing a single time and roughly 3.5% taken by the ten largest. V shed 3 bases, J shed 2 bases, and the junction held 4 bases outside the gene matches. This CDR3 spans 14 amino acids. General observations from the study: Blood of patients with ankylosing spondylitis appeared to be characterized by a TCR beta motif of eight or nine highly homologous variants.

Input material: blood, either unsorted or a sorted T cell fraction (not recorded which). J is TRBJ2-7 and V is TRBV12-3 or TRBV12-4; TRBD1 aligns across 7 bases. The clonotype comes from a male donor with ankylosing spondylitis. The CDR3 sequence is CASSFRTGTYEQYF. In DNA, the CDR3 is TGTGCCAGCAGTTTCCGGACAGGCACCTACGAGCAGTACTTC.